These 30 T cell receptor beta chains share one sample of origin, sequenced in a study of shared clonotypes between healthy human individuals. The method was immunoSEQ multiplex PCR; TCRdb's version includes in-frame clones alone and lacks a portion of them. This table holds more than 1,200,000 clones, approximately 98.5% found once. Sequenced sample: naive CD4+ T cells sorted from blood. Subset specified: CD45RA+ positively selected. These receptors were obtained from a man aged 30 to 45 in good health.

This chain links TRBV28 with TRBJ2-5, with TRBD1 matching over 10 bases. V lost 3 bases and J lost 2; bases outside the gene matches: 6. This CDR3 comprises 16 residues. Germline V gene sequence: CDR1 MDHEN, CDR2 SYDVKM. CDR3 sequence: CASSFSWTGGQETQYF. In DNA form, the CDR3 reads TGTGCCAGCAGTTTTTCTTGGACAGGGGGTCAAGAGACCCAGTACTTC.

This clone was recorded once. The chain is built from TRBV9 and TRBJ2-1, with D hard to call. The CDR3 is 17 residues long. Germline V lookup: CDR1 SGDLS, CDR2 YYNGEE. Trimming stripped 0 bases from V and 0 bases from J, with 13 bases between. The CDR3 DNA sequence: TGTGCCAGCAGCGTAGGGGTCTACTCGAGCTCCTACAATGAGCAGTTCTTC. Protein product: CASSVGVYSSSYNEQFF.

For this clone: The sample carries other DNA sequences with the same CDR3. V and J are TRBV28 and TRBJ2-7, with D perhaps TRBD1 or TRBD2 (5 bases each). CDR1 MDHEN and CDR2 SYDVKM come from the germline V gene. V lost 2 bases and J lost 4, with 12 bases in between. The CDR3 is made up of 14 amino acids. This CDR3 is CASSLRGPPYEQYF. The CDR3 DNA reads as TGTGCCAGCAGTTTACGGGGCCCACCTTACGAGCAGTACTTC.

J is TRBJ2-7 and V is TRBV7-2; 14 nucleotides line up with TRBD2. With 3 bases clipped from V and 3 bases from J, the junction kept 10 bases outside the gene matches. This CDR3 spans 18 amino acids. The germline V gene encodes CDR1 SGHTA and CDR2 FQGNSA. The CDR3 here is CASSFPTRLAGGGYEQYF. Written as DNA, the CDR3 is TGTGCCAGCAGCTTTCCCACCAGACTAGCGGGAGGGGGCTACGAGCAGTACTTC.

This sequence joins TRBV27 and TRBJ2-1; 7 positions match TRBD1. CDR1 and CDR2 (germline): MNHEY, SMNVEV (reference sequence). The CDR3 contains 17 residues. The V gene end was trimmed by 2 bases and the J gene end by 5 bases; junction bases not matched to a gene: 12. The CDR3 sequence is CASSLARTGYVHNEQFF. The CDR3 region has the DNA TGTGCCAGCAGTTTAGCCCGGACAGGCTATGTCCACAATGAGCAGTTCTTC.

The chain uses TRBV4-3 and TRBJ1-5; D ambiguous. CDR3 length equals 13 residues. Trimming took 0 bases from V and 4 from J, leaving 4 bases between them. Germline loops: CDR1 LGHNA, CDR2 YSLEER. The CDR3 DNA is TGCGCCAGCAGCCAAGATGGTAATCAGCCCCAGCATTTT. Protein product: CASSQDGNQPQHF.

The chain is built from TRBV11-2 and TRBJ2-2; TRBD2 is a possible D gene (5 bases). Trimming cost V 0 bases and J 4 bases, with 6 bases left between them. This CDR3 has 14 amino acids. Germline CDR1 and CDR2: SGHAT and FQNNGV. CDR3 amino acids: CASSLDAGTGELFF. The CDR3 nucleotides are TGTGCCAGCAGCTTAGATGCGGGCACCGGGGAGCTGTTTTTT.

The CDR3 DNA reads TGCGCCAGCAGTGACCCCGGGACAGGGTCTCCAGAGACCCAGTACTTC. Translation gives CASSDPGTGSPETQYF. The chain is built from TRBV10-1 and TRBJ2-5; TRBD1 aligns across 9 bases. Per the germline V gene, CDR1 is WNHNN and CDR2 is SYGVQD (reference sequence). The junction had 9 bases not matched to a gene; V was cut back by 3 bases and J by 4 bases. This CDR3 has 16 amino acids.

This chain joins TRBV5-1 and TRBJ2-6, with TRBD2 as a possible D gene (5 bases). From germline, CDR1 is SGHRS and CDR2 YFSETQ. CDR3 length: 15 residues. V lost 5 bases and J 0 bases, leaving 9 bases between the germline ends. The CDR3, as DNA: TGCGCCAGCAGAACGGGGAGCTCTGGGGCCAACGTCCTGACTTTC. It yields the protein CASRTGSSGANVLTF.

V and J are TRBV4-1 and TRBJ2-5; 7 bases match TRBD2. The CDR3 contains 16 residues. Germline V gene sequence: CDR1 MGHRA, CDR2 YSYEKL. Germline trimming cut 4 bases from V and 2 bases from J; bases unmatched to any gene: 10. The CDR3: CASSLYKSGVQETQYF. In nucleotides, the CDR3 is TGCGCCAGCAGCCTATATAAAAGCGGGGTTCAAGAGACCCAGTACTTC.

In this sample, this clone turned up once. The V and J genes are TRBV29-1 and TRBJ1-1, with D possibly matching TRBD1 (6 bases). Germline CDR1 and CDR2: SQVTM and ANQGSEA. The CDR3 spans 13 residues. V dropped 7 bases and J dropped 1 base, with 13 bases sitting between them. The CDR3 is CSALNRANTEAFF. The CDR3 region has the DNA TGCAGCGCCCTGAACAGGGCGAACACTGAAGCTTTCTTT. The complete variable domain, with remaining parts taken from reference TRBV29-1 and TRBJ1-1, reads SAVISQKPSRDICQRGTSLTIQCQVDSQVTMMFWYRQQPGQSLTLIATANQGSEATYESGFVIDKFPISRPNLTFSTLTVSNMSPEDSSIYLCSALNRANTEAFFGQGTRLTVV.

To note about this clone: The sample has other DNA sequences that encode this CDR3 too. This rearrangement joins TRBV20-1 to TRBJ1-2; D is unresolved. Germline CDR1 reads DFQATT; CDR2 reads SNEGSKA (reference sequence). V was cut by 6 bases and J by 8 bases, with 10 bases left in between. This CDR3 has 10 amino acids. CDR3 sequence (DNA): TGCAGTGCCCCGGAGGGCGGCTACACCTTC. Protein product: CSAPEGGYTF.

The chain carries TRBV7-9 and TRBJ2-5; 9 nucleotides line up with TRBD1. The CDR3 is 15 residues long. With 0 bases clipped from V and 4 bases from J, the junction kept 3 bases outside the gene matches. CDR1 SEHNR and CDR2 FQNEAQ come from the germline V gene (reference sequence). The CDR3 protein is CASSLAGQGSETQYF. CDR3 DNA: TGTGCCAGCAGCTTAGCGGGACAGGGTTCAGAGACCCAGTACTTC.

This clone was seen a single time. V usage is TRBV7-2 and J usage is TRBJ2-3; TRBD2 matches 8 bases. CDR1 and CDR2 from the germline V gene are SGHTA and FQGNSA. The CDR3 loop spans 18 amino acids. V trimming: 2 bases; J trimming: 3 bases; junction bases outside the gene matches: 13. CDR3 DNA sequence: TGTGCCAGCAGCTTACGCAACCCGGGAGGGGCGGTTACAGATACGCAGTATTTT. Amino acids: CASSLRNPGGAVTDTQYF.

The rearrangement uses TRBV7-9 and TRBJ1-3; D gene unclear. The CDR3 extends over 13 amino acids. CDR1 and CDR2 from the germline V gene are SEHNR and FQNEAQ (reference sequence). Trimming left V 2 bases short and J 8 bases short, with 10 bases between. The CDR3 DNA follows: TGTGCCAGCAGCTTATTTTCCGAGGACACCATATATTTT. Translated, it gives CASSLFSEDTIYF.

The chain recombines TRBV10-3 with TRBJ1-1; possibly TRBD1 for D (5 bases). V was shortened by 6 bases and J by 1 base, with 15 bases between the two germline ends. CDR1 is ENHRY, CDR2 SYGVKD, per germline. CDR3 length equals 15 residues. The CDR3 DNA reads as TGTGCCATCAGGGGGCCCGGATTTGGGAACACTGAAGCTTTCTTT. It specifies CAIRGPGFGNTEAFF.

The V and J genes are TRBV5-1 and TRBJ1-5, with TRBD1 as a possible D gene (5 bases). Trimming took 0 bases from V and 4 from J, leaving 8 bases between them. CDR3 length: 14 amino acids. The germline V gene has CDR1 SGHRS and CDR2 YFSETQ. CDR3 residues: CASSLDGQNQPQHF. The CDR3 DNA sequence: TGCGCCAGCAGCTTGGACGGACAAAATCAGCCCCAGCATTTT.

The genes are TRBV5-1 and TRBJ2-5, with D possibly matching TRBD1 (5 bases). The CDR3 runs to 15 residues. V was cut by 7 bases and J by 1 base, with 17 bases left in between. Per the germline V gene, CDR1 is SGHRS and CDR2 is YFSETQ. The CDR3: CASQGQGWGQETQYF. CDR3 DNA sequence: TGCGCCAGCCAGGGTCAAGGGTGGGGCCAAGAGACCCAGTACTTC.

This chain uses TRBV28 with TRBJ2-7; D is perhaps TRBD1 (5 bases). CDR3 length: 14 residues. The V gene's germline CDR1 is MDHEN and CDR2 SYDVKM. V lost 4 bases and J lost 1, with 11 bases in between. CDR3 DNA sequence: TGTGCCAGCAGTTCGTCGACAGATTCCTACGAGCAGTACTTC. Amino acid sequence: CASSSSTDSYEQYF.

CDR3: CASSPATGLGDTQYF. The CDR3 coding sequence is TGCGCCAGCAGCCCCGCGACAGGGCTGGGAGATACGCAGTATTTT. V gene TRBV5-1 combines with J gene TRBJ2-3, with TRBD1 identical over 7 bases. From germline, CDR1 is SGHRS and CDR2 YFSETQ. The CDR3 spans 15 residues. V shed 4 bases, J shed 5 bases, and the junction held 10 bases outside the gene matches.

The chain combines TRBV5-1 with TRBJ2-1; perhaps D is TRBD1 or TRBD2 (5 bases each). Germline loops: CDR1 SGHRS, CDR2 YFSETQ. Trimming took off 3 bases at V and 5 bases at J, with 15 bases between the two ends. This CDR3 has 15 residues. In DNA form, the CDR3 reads TGCGCCAGCAGCTACCTCCGGGACGGGAACAATGAGCAGTTCTTC. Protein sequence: CASSYLRDGNNEQFF. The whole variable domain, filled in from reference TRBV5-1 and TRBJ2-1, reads KAGVTQTPRYLIKTRGQQVTLSCSPISGHRSVSWYQQTPGQGLQFLFEYFSETQRNKGNFPGRFSGRQFSNSRSEMNVSTLELGDSALYLCASSYLRDGNNEQFFGPGTRLTVL.

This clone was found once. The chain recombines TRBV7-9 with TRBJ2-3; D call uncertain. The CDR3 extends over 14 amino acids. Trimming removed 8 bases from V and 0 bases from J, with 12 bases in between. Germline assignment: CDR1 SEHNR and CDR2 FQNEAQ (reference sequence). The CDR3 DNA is TGTGCCAGCGGGGTCTATACCAGCACAGATACGCAGTATTTT. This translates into CASGVYTSTDTQYF.

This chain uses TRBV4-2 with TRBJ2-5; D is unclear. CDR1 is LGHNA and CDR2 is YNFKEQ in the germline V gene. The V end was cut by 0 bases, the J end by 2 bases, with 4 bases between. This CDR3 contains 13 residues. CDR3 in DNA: TGTGCCAGCAGCCAAGAGATTCAAGAGACCCAGTACTTC. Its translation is CASSQEIQETQYF.

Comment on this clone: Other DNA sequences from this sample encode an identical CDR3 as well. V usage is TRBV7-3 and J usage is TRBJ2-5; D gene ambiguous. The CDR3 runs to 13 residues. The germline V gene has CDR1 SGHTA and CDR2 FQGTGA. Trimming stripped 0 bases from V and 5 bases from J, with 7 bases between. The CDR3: CASSLTPGETQYF. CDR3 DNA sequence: TGTGCCAGCAGCTTAACGCCCGGGGAGACCCAGTACTTC.

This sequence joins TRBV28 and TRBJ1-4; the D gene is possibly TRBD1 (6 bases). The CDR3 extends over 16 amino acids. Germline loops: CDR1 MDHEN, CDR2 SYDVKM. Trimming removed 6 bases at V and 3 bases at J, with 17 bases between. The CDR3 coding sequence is TGTGCCAGCAGCCTTCAGGGGAATTGGGCTAATGAAAAACTGTTTTTT. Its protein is CASSLQGNWANEKLFF.

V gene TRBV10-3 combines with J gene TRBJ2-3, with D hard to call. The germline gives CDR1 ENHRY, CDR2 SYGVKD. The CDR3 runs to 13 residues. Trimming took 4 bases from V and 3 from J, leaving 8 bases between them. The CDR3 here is CAISGQVTDTQYF. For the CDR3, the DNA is TGTGCCATCAGTGGGCAAGTTACAGATACGCAGTATTTT.

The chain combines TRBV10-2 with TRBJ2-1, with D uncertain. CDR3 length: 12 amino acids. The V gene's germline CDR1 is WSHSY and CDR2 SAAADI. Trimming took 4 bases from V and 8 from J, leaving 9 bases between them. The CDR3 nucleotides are TGCGCCAGCAGTGCGTCCCCCCATGAGCAGTTCTTC. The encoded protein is CASSASPHEQFF.

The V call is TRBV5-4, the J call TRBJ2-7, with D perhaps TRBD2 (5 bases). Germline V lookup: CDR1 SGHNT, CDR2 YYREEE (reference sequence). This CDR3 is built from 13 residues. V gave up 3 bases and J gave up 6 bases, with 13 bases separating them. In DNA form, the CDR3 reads TGTGCCAGCAGCTCCTTTACTAGTTCCGAGCAGTACTTC. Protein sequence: CASSSFTSSEQYF.

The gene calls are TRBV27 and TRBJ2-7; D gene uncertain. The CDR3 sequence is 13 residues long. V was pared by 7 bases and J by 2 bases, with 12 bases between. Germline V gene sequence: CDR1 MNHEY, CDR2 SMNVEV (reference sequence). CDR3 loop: CASKSYRTYEQYF. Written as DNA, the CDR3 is TGTGCCAGCAAATCTTACAGAACCTACGAGCAGTACTTC.

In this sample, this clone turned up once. CDR3 region: CASSPLPTGPHTGELFF. The DNA for the CDR3 is TGTGCCAGCTCACCACTGCCGACGGGGCCGCACACCGGGGAGCTGTTTTTT. The gene calls are TRBV18 and TRBJ2-2, with D possibly being TRBD1 or TRBD2 (5 bases each). This CDR3 spans 17 amino acids. V gave up 1 base and J gave up 3 bases, with 15 bases separating them. Germline V CDR1 and CDR2: KGHSH, LQKENI.